The 27 T cell receptor beta chains reported below all come from one sample, sequenced in a study of blood T cell repertoires in COVID-19. Sequenced by immunoSEQ multiplex PCR; TCRdb stores in-frame clones only, minus some. The table includes tens of thousands of clones, about 88% detected once. The specimen was peripheral blood. These receptors were taken from a woman of 80 years or more with active or convalescent COVID-19.

J is TRBJ1-2 and V is TRBV18; 11 positions agree with TRBD1. Germline trimming cut 3 bases from V and 4 bases from J; bases unmatched to any gene: 10. Germline CDR1 is KGHSH and CDR2 is LQKENI. The CDR3 runs to 17 residues. CDR3: CASSPLVGTGGSYGYTF. The CDR3 nucleotides read TGTGCCAGCTCACCTCTTGTTGGGACAGGGGGTAGCTATGGCTACACCTTC.

The genes are TRBV9 and TRBJ2-1; tentatively, D is TRBD2 (5 bases). The CDR3 is made up of 14 amino acids. V dropped 0 bases and J dropped 8 bases, with 12 bases sitting between them. The germline V gene has CDR1 SGDLS and CDR2 YYNGEE. CDR3 bases: TGTGCCAGCAGCGTAGTTAGTGAGGGAGATGAGCAGTTCTTC. Residues: CASSVVSEGDEQFF.

This chain uses TRBV29-1 with TRBJ1-1; perhaps TRBD1 as D (6 bases). Germline V gene lookup returns CDR1 SQVTM and CDR2 ANQGSEA. V gave up 7 bases and J gave up 5 bases, with 17 bases separating them. This CDR3 spans 13 amino acids. The CDR3 DNA follows: TGCAGCGGTAAACAGGGTGAGTGGACTGAAGCTTTCTTT. This encodes CSGKQGEWTEAFF. Looking up the rest from reference TRBV29-1 and TRBJ1-1 gives the full variable domain: SAVISQKPSRDICQRGTSLTIQCQVDSQVTMMFWYRQQPGQSLTLIATANQGSEATYESGFVIDKFPISRPNLTFSTLTVSNMSPEDSSIYLCSGKQGEWTEAFFGQGTRLTVV.

The chain carries TRBV28 and TRBJ2-7, with 8 bases lining up with TRBD1. Germline lookup yields CDR1 MDHEN and CDR2 SYDVKM. CDR3 size: 15 residues. V shed 6 bases and J 4 bases; nucleotides not matched to a gene: 11. The CDR3 nucleotides read TGTGCCAGCAGGTCGGGGACAGGCGCCGGGTACGAGCAGTACTTC. Protein sequence: CASRSGTGAGYEQYF.

The chain links TRBV7-9 to TRBJ1-2; tentative D call: TRBD1 (5 bases). This CDR3 region has 16 residues. Germline CDR1 is SEHNR and CDR2 is FQNEAQ (reference sequence). The V end lost 5 bases, the J end lost 0 bases, and 16 bases lay between the germline ends. The chain's CDR3 is CASSRVADISNYGYTF. CDR3 DNA sequence: TGTGCCAGCAGCAGGGTGGCGGACATTTCTAACTATGGCTACACCTTC.

The V gene is TRBV6-6, the J gene TRBJ1-1; 11 bases map to TRBD1. This CDR3 is 15 amino acids long. J gave up 7 bases and V 2 bases, and 6 bases lay outside the gene matches. Per germline, CDR1 MNHNY and CDR2 SVGAGI (reference sequence). CDR3 residues: CASSYGGTGGVEAFF. Here the CDR3 DNA reads TGTGCCAGCAGTTACGGGGGGACAGGGGGTGTTGAAGCTTTCTTT.

This chain's CDR3 is CASSPESGLSSYEQYF. The CDR3 region has the DNA TGTGCCAGCAGCCCTGAATCGGGACTTAGCTCCTACGAGCAGTACTTC. The chain is built from TRBV7-8 and TRBJ2-7; D perhaps matches TRBD2 (6 bases). Per the germline V gene, CDR1 is SGHVS and CDR2 is FQNEAQ. Trimming took off 5 bases at V and 0 bases at J, with 17 bases between the two ends. The CDR3 consists of 16 residues.

The V gene is TRBV14, the J gene TRBJ1-1; TRBD1 matches 7 bases. With 3 bases clipped from V and 1 base from J, the junction kept 8 bases outside the gene matches. CDR3 length: 16 residues. Germline loops: CDR1 SGHDN, CDR2 FVKESK. Here the CDR3 reads CASSHLGTEKNTEAFF. The CDR3 nucleotides read TGTGCCAGCAGCCACTTAGGGACAGAGAAGAACACTGAAGCTTTCTTT.

The V gene is TRBV5-5, the J gene TRBJ2-7; D might be TRBD1 (6 bases). The V gene's germline CDR1 is SGHKS and CDR2 YYEKEE (reference sequence). The CDR3 runs 13 residues. The germline V and J ends were trimmed by 2 bases and 1 base, with 7 bases remaining between them. The CDR3 DNA reads TGTGCCAGCAGCTTCGGACAGTCCTACGAGCAGTACTTC. Its protein is CASSFGQSYEQYF.

V gene TRBV2 combines with J gene TRBJ1-5; TRBD1 matches 10 bases. The V segment lost 6 bases and the J segment 6 bases; nucleotides outside the gene matches: 5. The CDR3 is 14 residues long. Germline V gene data show CDR1 as SNHLY and CDR2 as FYNNEI. The CDR3 spells CASRDRGVRQPQHF. The CDR3 nucleotides read TGTGCCAGCAGGGACAGGGGGGTGCGTCAGCCCCAGCATTTT.

The V and J genes are TRBV4-2 and TRBJ1-2; 9 bases align to TRBD1. The CDR3 extends over 16 amino acids. The trim removed 1 base at V and 4 bases at J, leaving 7 bases unmatched. Germline CDR1 and CDR2: LGHNA and YNFKEQ. Written as DNA, the CDR3 is TGTGCCAGCAGCCAAGTAGTGGGACAGGGTTCCTATGGCTACACCTTC. Translation: CASSQVVGQGSYGYTF.

The V gene is TRBV10-2, the J gene TRBJ1-4; D is ambiguous. The length of the CDR3 is 13 residues. Trimming took off 3 bases at V and 3 bases at J, with 5 bases between the two ends. The germline CDR1 and CDR2 sequences are WSHSY and SAAADI. For the CDR3, the DNA is TGCGCCAGCAGTGAACAGTCTAATGAAAAACTGTTTTTT. It is translated as CASSEQSNEKLFF.

This clone was counted a few times. V usage is TRBV2 and J usage is TRBJ1-3, with 7 nucleotides matching TRBD1. Germline V lookup: CDR1 SNHLY, CDR2 FYNNEI. This CDR3 region has 15 residues. Trimming removed 8 bases from V and 1 base from J; junction bases left unmatched: 8. Here the CDR3 DNA reads TGTGCCAGCGGGGGAGACAGGGCGTCTGGAAACACCATATATTTT. Its translation: CASGGDRASGNTIYF. Full variable domain (rest looked up from reference TRBV2 and TRBJ1-3): EPEVTQTPSHQVTQMGQEVILRCVPISNHLYFYWYRQILGQKVEFLVSFYNNEISEKSEIFDDQFSVERPDGSNFTLKIRSTKLEDSAMYFCASGGDRASGNTIYFGEGSWLTVV.

V gene TRBV5-6 combines with J gene TRBJ1-1, with 9 positions matching TRBD1. Germline-derived CDR1 and CDR2 are SGHDT and YYEEEE. Losses at the gene ends were 4 bases for V and 4 bases for J; bases not matched to a gene: 8. The CDR3 is made up of 15 amino acids. In DNA, the CDR3 is TGTGCCAGCAGCCCTTTGACAGGGGGTTCCACTGAAGCTTTCTTT. This translates into CASSPLTGGSTEAFF.

The gene calls are TRBV15 and TRBJ1-5; tentative D call: TRBD1 (5 bases). The ends were cut back, 5 bases at V and 3 bases at J, with 11 bases in the middle. Looked up from germline, CDR1 is LNHNV and CDR2 is YYDKDF (reference sequence). The length of the CDR3 is 14 residues. CDR3 residues: CATSLGGTNQPQHF. The DNA of the CDR3 is TGTGCCACCAGCCTGGGGGGTACCAATCAGCCCCAGCATTTT.

The chain couples TRBV18 to TRBJ2-5; TRBD1 matches at 9 bases. This CDR3 region has 15 residues. V gave up 3 bases and J gave up 2 bases; unmatched junction bases: 4. The germline V gene has CDR1 KGHSH and CDR2 LQKENI. The CDR3 spells CASSPLQGAQETQYF. DNA of the CDR3: TGTGCCAGCTCACCCCTACAGGGGGCGCAAGAGACCCAGTACTTC.

This chain's CDR3 is CASSLVIRTDYSPLHF. The DNA of the CDR3 is TGTGCCAGCAGCTTAGTTATCCGGACAGACTATTCACCCCTCCACTTT. J is TRBJ1-6 and V is TRBV11-2; TRBD1 is a possible D gene (6 bases). CDR3 length: 16 residues. Trimming took off 1 base at V and 8 bases at J, with 15 bases between the two ends. The germline gives CDR1 SGHAT, CDR2 FQNNGV.

The chain combines TRBV7-8 with TRBJ1-1; 9 bases line up with TRBD1. The CDR3 consists of 15 residues. J was trimmed by 0 bases and V by 6 bases; bases with no gene match: 5. Germline lookup yields CDR1 SGHVS and CDR2 FQNEAQ. The CDR3 region is CASREGQGLNTEAFF. The DNA for the CDR3 is TGTGCCAGCAGGGAGGGACAGGGCCTGAACACTGAAGCTTTCTTT.

The CDR3 DNA sequence: TGCAGCGTTGAAACGGGCAAGCTAGGGGGGGCCGATACGCAGTATTTT. This codes for CSVETGKLGGADTQYF. The chain is built from TRBV29-1 and TRBJ2-3; weak D call: TRBD2 (7 bases). With 2 bases removed from V and 6 bases from J, the gap between germline ends came to 21 bases. CDR3 length: 16 amino acids. Germline values: CDR1 SQVTM, CDR2 ANQGSEA.

The chain carries TRBV10-1 and TRBJ2-5, with 8 nucleotides matching TRBD2. The CDR3 spans 14 residues. V trimming: 5 bases; J trimming: 1 base; junction bases outside the gene matches: 3. Germline V gene sequence: CDR1 WNHNN, CDR2 SYGVQD (reference sequence). CDR3 sequence reads: CASSTSGVQETQYF. The CDR3 DNA reads as TGCGCCAGCAGTACTAGCGGTGTCCAAGAGACCCAGTACTTC.

V and J are TRBV7-9 and TRBJ2-1, with 13 bases identical to TRBD2. Germline assignment: CDR1 SEHNR and CDR2 FQNEAQ (reference sequence). The ends lost 5 bases at V and 3 bases at J; junction bases unmatched: 4. The CDR3 has 16 amino acids. In nucleotides, the CDR3 is TGTGCCAGCAGCCCTAGACTAGCGGGGGGCTACAATGAGCAGTTCTTC. Its protein product is CASSPRLAGGYNEQFF.

V and J are TRBV5-1 and TRBJ1-1; TRBD1 agrees at 8 bases. The CDR3 is 16 residues long. Trimming at V came to 1 base and at J to 0 bases, leaving 5 bases not matched to a gene. Germline CDR1 reads SGHRS; CDR2 reads YFSETQ. Here the CDR3 DNA reads TGCGCCAGCAGCTTGCAGGGGGCTAAAATGAACACTGAAGCTTTCTTT. Residues: CASSLQGAKMNTEAFF. Full variable domain (remainder filled in from reference TRBV5-1 and TRBJ1-1): KAGVTQTPRYLIKTRGQQVTLSCSPISGHRSVSWYQQTPGQGLQFLFEYFSETQRNKGNFPGRFSGRQFSNSRSEMNVSTLELGDSALYLCASSLQGAKMNTEAFFGQGTRLTVV.

In this sample, this clone turned up once. This chain links TRBV5-1 with TRBJ2-5, with TRBD1 matching over 7 bases. Germline V CDR1 and CDR2: SGHRS, YFSETQ. The CDR3 spans 15 residues. J was trimmed by 5 bases and V by 1 base; bases with no gene match: 8. CDR3: CASSLQDRMMETQYF. CDR3 nucleotide sequence: TGCGCCAGCAGCTTGCAGGACAGGATGATGGAGACCCAGTACTTC. The entire variable domain, with the rest obtained from reference TRBV5-1 and TRBJ2-5, is as follows: KAGVTQTPRYLIKTRGQQVTLSCSPISGHRSVSWYQQTPGQGLQFLFEYFSETQRNKGNFPGRFSGRQFSNSRSEMNVSTLELGDSALYLCASSLQDRMMETQYFGPGTRLLVL.

CDR3 loop: CASSWGQGGLNTEAFF. CDR3 bases: TGTGCCAGCTCCTGGGGACAGGGGGGGCTGAACACTGAAGCTTTCTTT. The chain joins TRBV28 to TRBJ1-1; 11 nucleotides match TRBD1. CDR1 MDHEN and CDR2 SYDVKM come from the germline V gene. V trimming: 8 bases; J trimming: 0 bases; junction bases outside the gene matches: 8. This CDR3 has 16 amino acids. Full variable domain (rest looked up from reference TRBV28 and TRBJ1-1): DVKVTQSSRYLVKRTGEKVFLECVQDMDHENMFWYRQDPGLGLRLIYFSYDVKMKEKGDIPEGYSVSREKKERFSLILESASTNQTSMYLCASSWGQGGLNTEAFFGQGTRLTVV.

This clone was seen only once. This sequence joins TRBV3-1 (or the pseudogene TRBV3-2) and TRBJ2-5; 9 bases line up with TRBD2. J was trimmed by 1 base and V by 4 bases; bases with no gene match: 10. Per the germline V gene, CDR1 is LGHDT and CDR2 is YNNKEL (reference sequence). CDR3 length: 17 residues. CDR3 residues: CASSPRTTSGAQETQYF. The CDR3 nucleotides read TGTGCCAGCAGCCCTCGAACGACTAGCGGCGCCCAAGAGACCCAGTACTTC.

This clone was detected a few times. The chain employs TRBV6-5 and TRBJ2-1; 8 bases agree with TRBD2. The V gene end was trimmed by 2 bases and the J gene end by 9 bases; junction bases not matched to a gene: 12. Germline V lookup: CDR1 MNHEY, CDR2 SVGAGI. The CDR3 is 16 residues long. The CDR3 spells CASSYGSGGRKGEQFF. The CDR3 DNA is TGTGCCAGCAGTTACGGATCGGGAGGGAGGAAGGGTGAGCAGTTCTTC.

This clone has only one observation. The chain uses TRBV20-1 and TRBJ2-6; D call uncertain. Per the germline V gene, CDR1 is DFQATT and CDR2 is SNEGSKA (reference sequence). The CDR3 contains 14 residues. V was clipped by 3 bases and J by 0 bases, with 6 bases between them. Written as DNA, the CDR3 is TGCAGTGCTAGTCCCGGCTCTGGGGCCAACGTCCTGACTTTC. This encodes CSASPGSGANVLTF.